This T cell receptor beta chain derives from a study of Tregs in tolerant kidney transplant recipients. Study-wide points: Findings come from small patient numbers and require larger validation.

The repertoire was sequenced with immunoSEQ multiplex PCR; TCRdb's copy has only in-frame clones and lacks some. This sample's table has 50,000 or so clones. Worth noting for this clone: The antigen is unknown.

The TCR was taken from a human donor who received a combined kidney and bone marrow transplant. The input for sequencing was CD4+ T cells from blood, taken before the transplant.

This chain's CDR3 is CASSLTAYSGELFF. The part of the CDR3 DNA that was read is TGTGCCAGCAGCTTAACAGCCTACAGCGGGGAG. V gene TRBV5-4 combines with J gene TRBJ2-2, with D uncertain. Read data end 3 residues before the CDR3 end; the end is taken from the germline J gene. V lost 2 bases and J lost 7, with 12 bases in between. Germline CDR1 SGHNT, CDR2 YYREEE (reference sequence). There are 14 residues in the CDR3.